Sequencing of this T cell receptor (beta chain) was carried out in a study of T cells in Graves' hyperthyroidism and ophthalmopathy. Amplification targeted TCR beta CDR3 regions from RNA transcripts. The TCR CDR3 was amplified in a first-round RT-PCR using the HTBI primer set. TCRdb ran MiXCR on the multiplex PCR reads and lists one entry per CDR3 protein. The top ten hold less than 50% of the sample, which has roughly 99,000 distinct CDR3 sequences, more than 15% seen once. Study-wide results and limits: Blood shared most expanded thyroid clonotypes above 0.001. For ophthalmopathy, model prediction preceded onset by a median roughly 6.2 months.

As for this clonotype: The antigen is undetermined.

Exclusions: uncontrolled infection, other autoimmune disease, pregnancy, lactation. Cells are PBMCs isolated from more than 8.5 ml of fresh blood. V lost 2 bases to trimming and J lost 5 bases, with 13 bases between them. CDR3 length: 14 amino acids. Germline CDR1 reads WNHNN; CDR2 reads SYGVQD (reference sequence). This clonotype originated in a woman aged 50 to 60 with Graves' hyperthyroidism. The sequenced sample was blood. The rearrangement joins TRBV10-1 to TRBJ2-7, with D uncertain. The CDR3 DNA follows: TGCGCCAGCAGTGAGAGTCGCTCGGTGGACGAGCAGTACTTC. It yields the protein CASSESRSVDEQYF.